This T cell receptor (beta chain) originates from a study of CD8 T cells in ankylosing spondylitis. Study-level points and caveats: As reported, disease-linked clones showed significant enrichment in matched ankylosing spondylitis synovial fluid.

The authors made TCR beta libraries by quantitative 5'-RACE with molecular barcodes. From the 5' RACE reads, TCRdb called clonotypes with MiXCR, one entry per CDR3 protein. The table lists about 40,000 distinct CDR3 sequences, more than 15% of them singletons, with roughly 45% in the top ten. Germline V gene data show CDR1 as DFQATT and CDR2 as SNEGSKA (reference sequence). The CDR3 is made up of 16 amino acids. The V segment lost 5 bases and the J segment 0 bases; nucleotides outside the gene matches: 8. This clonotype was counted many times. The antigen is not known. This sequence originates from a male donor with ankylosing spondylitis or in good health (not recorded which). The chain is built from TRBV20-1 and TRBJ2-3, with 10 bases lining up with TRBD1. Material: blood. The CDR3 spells CSAAGTGARSTDTQYF. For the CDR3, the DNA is TGCAGTGCTGCCGGGACAGGGGCACGAAGCACAGATACGCAGTATTTT.